This TCR beta chain was identified in a study of T cells in tuberculosis. About the study: In South Africa, adults with active tuberculosis were compared with IGRA-negative and latently infected IGRA-positive adolescents.

Assay used: immunoSEQ multiplex PCR; TCRdb lists only in-frame clones, some missing. The sample consists of about 30,000 clones, roughly 94% of them appearing once. Findings of the study overall: Active tuberculosis TCR-alpha repertoires lay closer to GMM-specific TCRs than IGRA-negative controls, suggesting clonal expansion.

The length of the CDR3 is 14 residues. Trimming shortened V by 0 bases and J by 5 bases, and 9 bases separated the two germline ends. Germline assignment: CDR1 ENHRY and CDR2 SYGVKD. With respect to this clone: Its antigen is not known.

V is TRBV10-3 and J is TRBJ2-3; no firm D call. This clonotype originated in a donor aged 10 to 29 with latent tuberculosis or without tuberculosis infection. Sequenced input: PBMCs. As DNA, the CDR3 is TGTGCCATCAGTGAGTCGACAACAGTAGATACGCAGTATTTT. Encoded protein: CAISESTTVDTQYF.